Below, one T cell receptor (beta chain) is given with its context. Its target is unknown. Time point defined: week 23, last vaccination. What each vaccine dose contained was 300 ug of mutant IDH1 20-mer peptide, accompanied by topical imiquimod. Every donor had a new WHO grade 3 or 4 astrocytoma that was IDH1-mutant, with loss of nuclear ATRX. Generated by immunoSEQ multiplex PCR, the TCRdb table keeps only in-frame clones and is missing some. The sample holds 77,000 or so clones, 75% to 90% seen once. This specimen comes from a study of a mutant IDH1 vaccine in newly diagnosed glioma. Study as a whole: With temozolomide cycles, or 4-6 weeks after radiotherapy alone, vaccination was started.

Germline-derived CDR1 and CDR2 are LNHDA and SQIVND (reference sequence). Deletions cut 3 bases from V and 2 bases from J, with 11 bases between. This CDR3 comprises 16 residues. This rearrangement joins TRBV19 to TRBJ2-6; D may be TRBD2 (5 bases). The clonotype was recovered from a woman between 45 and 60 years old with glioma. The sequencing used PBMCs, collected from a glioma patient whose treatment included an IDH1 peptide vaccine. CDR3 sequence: CASSMGESAGANVLTF. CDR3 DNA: TGTGCCAGTAGTATGGGAGAGTCGGCTGGGGCCAACGTCCTGACTTTC.